The 28 T cell receptor beta chains reported below all come from one sample, sequenced in a study of neurological immune-mediated disorders. From the 5' RACE reads, TCRdb called clonotypes with MiXCR, one entry per CDR3 protein. The profile shows more than 40,000 distinct CDR3 sequences, around 2% of them singletons. The sample comprised PBMCs. The receptors stem from a middle-aged woman with multiple sclerosis.

This clonotype has at least ten counts. V gene TRBV7-9 combines with J gene TRBJ1-1; D remains ambiguous. Germline loops: CDR1 SEHNR, CDR2 FQNEAQ (reference sequence). CDR3 length: 12 residues. V lost 6 bases and J lost 5, with 10 bases in between. The DNA for the CDR3 is TGTGCCAGCAGATCCGACGGTACTGAAGCTTTCTTT. Amino acid sequence: CASRSDGTEAFF.

The chain employs TRBV4-2 and TRBJ2-5, with TRBD1 matching 8 bases. The junction had 7 bases not matched to a gene; V was cut back by 3 bases and J by 4 bases. Germline V CDR1 and CDR2: LGHNA, YNFKEQ. CDR3 length equals 15 residues. The chain's CDR3 is CASSHYQGARETQYF. CDR3 nucleotide sequence: TGTGCCAGCAGCCATTACCAGGGGGCACGAGAGACCCAGTACTTC.

This clonotype was detected ten times or more. The CDR3 nucleotides read TGTGCCAGCAGACCCGCGGCCAGCGGGGGGGCCTACGAGCAGTACTTC. Translation gives CASRPAASGGAYEQYF. The genes are TRBV2 and TRBJ2-7; 10 bases map to TRBD2. The CDR3 covers 16 residues. Germline V gene sequence: CDR1 SNHLY, CDR2 FYNNEI. Trimming cost V 6 bases and J 2 bases; bases outside gene matches: 10.

This clonotype was counted many times. The chain joins TRBV5-1 to TRBJ2-7; D gene ambiguous. V lost 2 bases, J lost 5 bases, and 14 bases lay in between. This CDR3 spans 14 amino acids. The germline V gene encodes CDR1 SGHRS and CDR2 YFSETQ. DNA for the CDR3: TGCGCCAGCAGCTTATCGGACGGCTATGACGAGCAGTACTTC. This translates into CASSLSDGYDEQYF.

This clonotype was detected many times. V is TRBV20-1 and J is TRBJ2-3; 9 positions match TRBD2. From germline, CDR1 is DFQATT and CDR2 SNEGSKA (reference sequence). Germline trimming cut 5 bases from V and 1 base from J; bases unmatched to any gene: 4. The length of the CDR3 is 14 residues. CDR3 nucleotide sequence: TGCAGTGCTCCGCCTAGCGGGGGCACAGATACGCAGTATTTT. Its translation: CSAPPSGGTDTQYF.

This clonotype was detected ten times or more. The chain is built from TRBV5-1 and TRBJ2-3, with D perhaps TRBD1 or TRBD2 (5 bases each). Germline CDR1 and CDR2: SGHRS and YFSETQ. This CDR3 is 15 amino acids long. Trimming removed 0 bases at V and 2 bases at J, with 10 bases between. CDR3 protein: CASSLGWGNTDTQYF. As DNA, the CDR3 is TGCGCCAGCAGCTTGGGATGGGGGAACACAGATACGCAGTATTTT.

The sample holds many counts of this clonotype. DNA of the CDR3: TGTGCCACCGGACAGGGCAGGCCGGGGGAGCTGTTTTTT. Its translation: CATGQGRPGELFF. This chain uses TRBV6-2 or TRBV6-3 with TRBJ2-2; 8 nucleotides agree with TRBD1. The CDR3 runs to 13 residues. J lost 8 bases, V lost 10 bases, and 9 bases had no gene match. CDR1 is MNHEY and CDR2 is SVGEGT in the germline V gene.

At least ten counts were recorded for this clonotype. The chain employs TRBV20-1 and TRBJ1-4, with D possibly TRBD1 on 6 matching bases. V lost 5 bases to trimming and J lost 7 bases, with 20 bases between them. Germline CDR1 reads DFQATT; CDR2 reads SNEGSKA (reference sequence). CDR3 length equals 15 residues. The CDR3 is CSAPGAGFEGEKLFF. CDR3 nucleotides: TGCAGTGCTCCGGGGGCAGGGTTTGAAGGTGAAAAACTGTTTTTT.

This clonotype was seen repeatedly, ten times or more. This sequence joins TRBV20-1 and TRBJ2-1; 7 bases are shared with TRBD2. Germline lookup yields CDR1 DFQATT and CDR2 SNEGSKA (reference sequence). This CDR3 spans 17 amino acids. The V segment lost 0 bases and the J segment 0 bases; nucleotides outside the gene matches: 8. CDR3 sequence (DNA): TGCAGTGCTAGAGACCCCCGCGGGGGAAGCTCCTACAATGAGCAGTTCTTC. Translating it yields CSARDPRGGSSYNEQFF.

The table lists this clonotype with many counts. The chain employs TRBV5-1 and TRBJ1-1; D unclear. This CDR3 comprises 15 residues. Germline V gene data show CDR1 as SGHRS and CDR2 as YFSETQ. The V end lost 0 bases, the J end lost 1 base, and 10 bases lay between the germline ends. The CDR3 is CASSLEREGNTEAFF. The CDR3 DNA is TGCGCCAGCAGCTTGGAGAGGGAGGGGAACACTGAAGCTTTCTTT.

This clonotype was seen more than once but under ten times. The chain has TRBV20-1 and TRBJ2-3; perhaps TRBD1 as D (6 bases). Germline V lookup: CDR1 DFQATT, CDR2 SNEGSKA (reference sequence). The CDR3 loop spans 15 amino acids. The CDR3 protein is CSNIRAGAYTDTQYF. The CDR3 coding sequence is TGCAGCAATATCAGGGCAGGGGCCTACACAGATACGCAGTATTTT.

This clonotype was recorded at least ten times. The chain recombines TRBV27 with TRBJ2-2; TRBD1 agrees at 8 bases. CDR3 length: 17 amino acids. Germline V CDR1 and CDR2: MNHEY, SMNVEV (reference sequence). V dropped 3 bases and J dropped 6; count of bases not matched to a gene: 12. The CDR3, as DNA: TGTGCCAGCAGTTTGAGGGGGCAGGGGGCGCTCGCCGGGGAGCTGTTTTTT. This translates into CASSLRGQGALAGELFF.

This clonotype was counted at least ten times. The gene calls are TRBV5-1 and TRBJ1-6; 9 bases are a match to TRBD1. V dropped 3 bases and J dropped 7; count of bases not matched to a gene: 5. Germline assignment: CDR1 SGHRS and CDR2 YFSETQ. The CDR3 contains 15 residues. The CDR3 DNA reads as TGCGCCAGCAGCTCCGCGGACAGGGGCAATTCACCCCTCCACTTT. Protein sequence: CASSSADRGNSPLHF.

This clonotype was counted at least ten times. This chain connects TRBV20-1 to TRBJ2-1; possible D gene TRBD1, 5 bases. This CDR3 contains 17 residues. Germline V gives CDR1 DFQATT, CDR2 SNEGSKA (reference sequence). Trimming pared 6 bases from V and 8 bases from J, leaving 29 bases between. CDR3 protein: CSALDPLSRGQDDEQFF. The DNA for the CDR3 is TGCAGTGCGCTAGATCCCTTAAGCAGAGGACAAGACGATGAGCAGTTCTTC.

This clonotype was observed many times. This rearrangement joins TRBV9 to TRBJ1-1, with D uncertain. The CDR3 covers 14 residues. The V end was cut by 0 bases, the J end by 5 bases, with 11 bases between. In germline, CDR1 is SGDLS, CDR2 YYNGEE. DNA for the CDR3: TGTGCCAGCAGCGTAGGACTGGGGTTAACTGAAGCTTTCTTT. Amino acids: CASSVGLGLTEAFF.

The sample holds many counts of this clonotype. The V gene is TRBV27, the J gene TRBJ2-7, with 11 bases aligning to TRBD1. The CDR3 runs 15 residues. J lost 3 bases, V lost 1 base, and 2 bases had no gene match. The germline gives CDR1 MNHEY, CDR2 SMNVEV (reference sequence). CDR3 nucleotides: TGTGCCAGCAGTTTATGGGGACAGGGGGGCTACGAGCAGTACTTC. Translating gives CASSLWGQGGYEQYF.

At least ten counts were recorded for this clonotype. The CDR3 loop reads CASSPKGQGNTEAFF. CDR3 in DNA: TGTGCCAGCTCACCAAAGGGACAGGGAAACACTGAAGCTTTCTTT. The rearrangement uses TRBV18 and TRBJ1-1; 9 bases are a match to TRBD1. Looked up from germline, CDR1 is KGHSH and CDR2 is LQKENI. The CDR3 has 15 amino acids. With V trimmed by 2 bases and J by 2 bases, 3 bases remained unmatched.

This clonotype came up many times. The chain links TRBV7-2 to TRBJ2-7, with D possibly called TRBD1 or TRBD2 (6 bases each). Trimming cost V 5 bases and J 6 bases, with 11 bases left between them. CDR1 is SGHTA, CDR2 FQGNSA, per germline. The CDR3 length is 12 residues. CDR3 nucleotides: TGTGCCAGCAGCGGAGGGGGTCTCGAGCAGTACTTC. Protein: CASSGGGLEQYF.

This clonotype was seen at least ten times. The chain couples TRBV20-1 to TRBJ1-6; possible D gene TRBD1, 5 bases. Germline assignment: CDR1 DFQATT and CDR2 SNEGSKA (reference sequence). This CDR3 region has 15 residues. V shed 0 bases and J shed 5 bases, with 11 bases lying between them. The CDR3 loop reads CSARDPIRDNSPLHF. Here the CDR3 DNA reads TGCAGTGCTAGAGATCCCATCAGGGATAATTCACCCCTCCACTTT.

Ten or more counts support this clonotype. The rearrangement joins TRBV5-5 to TRBJ1-4; 7 bases agree with TRBD1. The CDR3 runs to 15 residues. CDR1 and CDR2 from the germline V gene are SGHKS and YYEKEE (reference sequence). The V and J ends lost 0 bases and 7 bases, in that order; junction bases with no gene match: 6. CDR3 protein: CASSLEGGGGEKLFF. The CDR3 DNA sequence: TGTGCCAGCAGCTTGGAAGGGGGCGGAGGTGAAAAACTGTTTTTT.

This clonotype has at least ten counts. The rearrangement links TRBV5-1 to TRBJ1-2; TRBD1 might be the D (5 bases). This CDR3 comprises 15 residues. Deletions cut 0 bases from V and 3 bases from J, with 12 bases between. CDR1 and CDR2 from the germline V gene are SGHRS and YFSETQ. CDR3 nucleotide sequence: TGCGCCAGCAGCTTGGTCAGAGGGGACGACTATGGCTACACCTTC. Encoded protein: CASSLVRGDDYGYTF.

This clonotype was recorded at least ten times. The chain carries TRBV4-1 and TRBJ2-7; 7 positions agree with TRBD2. Germline CDR1 and CDR2: MGHRA and YSYEKL. The CDR3 is made up of 16 amino acids. V was pared by 4 bases and J by 0 bases, with 9 bases of the junction left unmatched. The CDR3 DNA reads TGCGCCAGCAGCCTAAGGGAGGGCTACTACTCCTACGAGCAGTACTTC. It translates to CASSLREGYYSYEQYF.

This clonotype appeared many times. V gene TRBV5-1 combines with J gene TRBJ1-2; D might be TRBD1 (6 bases). The CDR3 runs 14 residues. V dropped 0 bases and J dropped 8 bases, with 14 bases sitting between them. Per the germline V gene, CDR1 is SGHRS and CDR2 is YFSETQ. For the CDR3, the DNA is TGCGCCAGCAGCTTGGAATGGGGGGCTCGGGGCTACACCTTC. It encodes CASSLEWGARGYTF.

This clonotype was observed at least ten times. The V gene is TRBV18, the J gene TRBJ1-5; D unresolved. The CDR3 loop spans 15 amino acids. Germline values: CDR1 KGHSH, CDR2 LQKENI. V was clipped by 6 bases and J by 1 base, with 13 bases between them. The CDR3 region is CASSTVSGSNQPQHF. CDR3 DNA sequence: TGTGCCAGCTCCACAGTGTCGGGGAGCAATCAGCCCCAGCATTTT.

This clonotype has a count of ten or more. The chain employs TRBV4-1 and TRBJ1-4; perhaps TRBD1 as D (6 bases). The CDR3 has 15 amino acids. The V end lost 2 bases, the J end lost 6 bases, and 13 bases lay between the germline ends. Germline V gives CDR1 MGHRA, CDR2 YSYEKL. The CDR3 spells CASSQFGNRDEKLFF. In DNA form, the CDR3 reads TGCGCCAGCAGCCAATTCGGAAACAGGGATGAAAAACTGTTTTTT.

This clonotype was detected ten times or more. J is TRBJ1-1 and V is TRBV10-3; 9 bases agree with TRBD1. The CDR3 contains 16 residues. V trimming: 4 bases; J trimming: 7 bases; junction bases outside the gene matches: 13. Germline CDR1 and CDR2: ENHRY and SYGVKD. The CDR3 protein is CAISATTGTGYVEAFF. The CDR3 coding sequence is TGTGCCATCAGTGCGACTACCGGGACAGGGTACGTTGAAGCTTTCTTT.

The table lists this clonotype with many counts. The chain combines TRBV5-1 with TRBJ2-6; D possibly uses TRBD1 or TRBD2 (5 bases each). Germline values: CDR1 SGHRS, CDR2 YFSETQ. The CDR3 is made up of 19 amino acids. V lost 6 bases, J lost 0 bases, and 22 bases lay in between. The CDR3: CASTHGTAAISSGANVLTF. CDR3 sequence (DNA): TGCGCCAGCACCCATGGGACCGCGGCCATCTCCTCTGGGGCCAACGTCCTGACTTTC.

This clonotype was seen repeatedly, ten times or more. The V and J genes are TRBV2 and TRBJ1-2, with D maybe TRBD1 (5 bases). V was shortened by 6 bases and J by 7 bases, with 12 bases between the two germline ends. The CDR3 has 12 amino acids. Germline lookup yields CDR1 SNHLY and CDR2 FYNNEI. As DNA, the CDR3 is TGTGCCAGCAGCGACAGAAACCGTGGCTACACCTTC. Protein sequence: CASSDRNRGYTF. The full variable domain, rest sourced from reference TRBV2 and TRBJ1-2, is EPEVTQTPSHQVTQMGQEVILRCVPISNHLYFYWYRQILGQKVEFLVSFYNNEISEKSEIFDDQFSVERPDGSNFTLKIRSTKLEDSAMYFCASSDRNRGYTFGSGTRLTVV.